The entry below describes one T cell receptor beta chain. This sample was included in a study of Graves' ophthalmopathy and Graves' hyperthyroidism. Amplification of the TCR beta CDR3 regions used RNA transcripts (as template). RT-PCR with HTBI primers came first, then second-round multiplex PCR. TCRdb analysed the multiplex PCR reads with MiXCR anew, one entry per CDR3 protein. The table has about 1.2 million distinct CDR3 sequences, about two fifths seen once; the top ten hold around 10%. The clonotype was recovered from an adult man with Graves' hyperthyroidism. Input material: peripheral blood or thyroid tissue (not recorded which).

The CDR3 coding sequence is TGTGCCAGCTCAAAGGGACAGATGCAAGAGACCCAGTACTTC. It codes for CASSKGQMQETQYF. The chain has TRBV18 and TRBJ2-5; 7 bases line up with TRBD1. V lost 5 bases and J lost 2; bases outside the gene matches: 5. The CDR3 has 14 residues. Per the germline V gene, CDR1 is KGHSH and CDR2 is LQKENI.